The rows below give T cell receptor beta chains drawn from one sample of a study of early T cells in non-severe SARS-CoV-2 infection. MiXCR, run by TCRdb on the 5' RACE reads, gives a single entry per CDR3 protein. The repertoire holds roughly 52,000 distinct CDR3 sequences, with under 8% as singletons. The sample in question was whole blood, obtained at baseline. The source of these receptors is an adult who was a healthcare worker with PCR-confirmed SARS-CoV-2 infection or an uninfected control (not recorded which). CDR3s include the opening cysteine and the closing phenylalanine or tryptophan. A D gene is named only where the DNA matches it firmly. Size is omitted from some rows. Given values are once, few, many or a class for expanded clones.

cdr3_aa cdr3_nt d_call clone_size j_call v_call
CASSVISSNSPLHF TGTGCCAGCAGTGTCATTTCGTCGAATTCACCCCTCCACTTT NA NA TRBJ1-6 TRBV27
CASSPWTGANNQPQHF TGTGCCAGCAGTCCGTGGACAGGGGCGAACAATCAGCCCCAGCATTTT TRBD1 many TRBJ1-5 TRBV12-3/TRBV12-4
CASSFDTGDNEQFF TGTGCCAGCAGTTTTGATACAGGGGACAATGAGCAGTTCTTC TRBD1 many TRBJ2-1 TRBV12-3/TRBV12-4
CASSQGEWVDQGTQYF TGCGCCAGCAGCCAAGGGGAGTGGGTCGATCAAGGGACCCAGTACTTC NA many TRBJ2-5 TRBV4-1
CSVEALAGINEQFF TGCAGCGTTGAAGCACTAGCGGGTATCAATGAGCAGTTCTTC TRBD2 many TRBJ2-1 TRBV29-1
CASSYPGQGGLNTEAFF TGTGCCAGCAGTTACCCGGGACAGGGGGGATTGAACACTGAAGCTTTCTTT TRBD1 many TRBJ1-1 TRBV6-6
CASSQVGAGGYEQYF TGCGCCAGCAGCCAAGTAGGAGCGGGGGGATACGAGCAGTACTTC TRBD2 many TRBJ2-7 TRBV4-3
CASSTPGSKGYNEQFF TGTGCCAGTAGTACACCGGGATCTAAAGGTTACAATGAGCAGTTCTTC NA NA TRBJ2-1 TRBV19
CASSLSQGSGSKNIQYF TGTGCCAGCAGCTTGAGCCAGGGCTCAGGGTCCAAAAACATTCAGTACTTC NA many TRBJ2-4 TRBV5-6
CASSSQQGGHGYTF TGTGCCAGCAGCTCCCAGCAGGGGGGGCATGGCTACACCTTC TRBD1 NA TRBJ1-2 TRBV9
CASSSSVGNVNYGYTF TGCGCCAGCAGCTCCAGTGTGGGAAACGTCAACTATGGCTACACCTTC NA few TRBJ1-2 TRBV4-1
CASSVSGRMNTEAFF TGTGCCAGCAGCGTATCCGGGCGGATGAACACTGAAGCTTTCTTT NA many TRBJ1-1 TRBV9
CASRFRRVMNTEAFF TGTGCCAGCAGATTCCGACGGGTCATGAACACTGAAGCTTTCTTT NA many TRBJ1-1 TRBV5-8
CASSPIPGDNEQFF TGTGCCAGCAGTCCCATCCCGGGGGACAATGAGCAGTTCTTC NA many TRBJ2-1 TRBV12-3/TRBV12-4
CASSFARGGAPNTQYF TGTGCCAGCAGCTTTGCTCGTGGGGGGGCCCCGAATACGCAGTATTTT NA NA TRBJ2-3 TRBV12-3/TRBV12-4
CASSFAGGYNEQFF TGTGCCAGCAGTTTCGCGGGGGGGTACAATGAGCAGTTCTTC TRBD2 NA TRBJ2-1 TRBV28
CATSRRGQGNYEQYF TGTGCCACCAGCAGGAGGGGACAGGGAAACTACGAGCAGTACTTC TRBD1 few TRBJ2-7 TRBV15
CSVEPLGEKLFF TGCAGCGTTGAACCTTTAGGCGAAAAACTGTTTTTT NA many TRBJ1-4 TRBV29-1
CASSFRHTGDNSPLHF TGTGCCAGCAGCTTTCGACATACCGGGGATAATTCACCCCTCCACTTT NA NA TRBJ1-6 TRBV7-9
CASSLFVTGLDEQYF TGTGCCAGCAGCCTATTCGTGACAGGGCTCGACGAGCAGTACTTC TRBD1 few TRBJ2-7 TRBV7-9
CASSGHLNTEAFF TGCGCCAGCAGCGGACACCTGAACACTGAAGCTTTCTTT NA NA TRBJ1-1 TRBV5-1
CASSRIWTADSPLHF TGTGCCAGCAGTCGGATTTGGACGGCGGATTCACCCCTCCACTTT NA NA TRBJ1-6 TRBV6-6
CASSLFRGGKGTDTQYF TGTGCCAGCAGTTTATTTAGGGGGGGAAAGGGCACAGATACGCAGTATTTT NA few TRBJ2-3 TRBV28
CSARTLTGSETQYF TGCAGTGCTAGGACACTGACAGGATCCGAGACCCAGTACTTC NA NA TRBJ2-5 TRBV20-1
CASSPWTGSSYEQYF TGTGCCAGCAGCCCATGGACGGGGAGCTCCTACGAGCAGTACTTC NA many TRBJ2-7 TRBV14
CASSPQLSNYNEQFF TGTGCCAGCTCACCTCAGCTCTCTAACTACAATGAGCAGTTCTTC NA many TRBJ2-1 TRBV18
CAWSEGSYEQYF TGTGCCTGGAGTGAAGGATCCTACGAGCAGTACTTC NA many TRBJ2-7 TRBV30
CASGPFGTPVF TGTGCCAGCGGGCCCTTCGGGACACCCGTCTTC NA few TRBJ2-7 TRBV28
CASSTGEAWSYNEQFF TGTGCCAGCAGCACGGGGGAGGCCTGGTCCTACAATGAGCAGTTCTTC NA NA TRBJ2-1 TRBV6-2/TRBV6-3
CSGVTGSQPQHF TGCAGTGGTGTGACAGGGTCGCAGCCCCAGCATTTT TRBD1 many TRBJ1-5 TRBV20-1
CASRDGSSYNEQFF TGTGCCAGCAGGGACGGGAGCTCCTACAATGAGCAGTTCTTC NA NA TRBJ2-1 TRBV3-1
CSARSGATNEKLFF TGCAGTGCTAGGAGTGGGGCAACTAATGAAAAACTGTTTTTT NA few TRBJ1-4 TRBV20-1
CSARDLASGPDTQYF TGCAGTGCTAGAGATCTGGCTAGCGGACCAGATACGCAGTATTTT TRBD2 few TRBJ2-3 TRBV20-1
CASSYLQGRNYGYTF TGTGCCAGCAGTTACTTACAGGGCCGTAACTATGGCTACACCTTC NA few TRBJ1-2 TRBV6-5
CASRKAGGSTDTQYF TGTGCCAGCAGGAAAGCGGGGGGAAGCACAGATACGCAGTATTTT TRBD2 NA TRBJ2-3 TRBV12-3/TRBV12-4
CASSLGTARDYGYTF TGCGCCAGCAGCTTGGGGACAGCCCGGGACTATGGCTACACCTTC NA few TRBJ1-2 TRBV5-1
CAISGVPRYEQYF TGTGCCATCAGTGGGGTTCCTCGATACGAGCAGTACTTC NA many TRBJ2-7 TRBV10-3
CASSLNPLKETQYF TGTGCTAGCAGCCTGAATCCCCTGAAAGAGACCCAGTACTTC NA many TRBJ2-5 TRBV7-7
CASSLDRGAGQYF TGCGCCAGCAGCTTGGACAGGGGAGCGGGGCAGTACTTC NA NA TRBJ2-7 TRBV5-1
CASSNGVQGTLNGYTF TGTGCCAGCTCCAACGGGGTGCAGGGCACACTCAATGGCTACACCTTC NA NA TRBJ1-2 TRBV18
CASSLARGPPGDEQFF TGTGCCAGCAGCTTGGCCAGGGGCCCACCGGGGGATGAGCAGTTCTTC NA NA TRBJ2-1 TRBV5-4